This T cell receptor beta chain stems from a study of Ad26.COV2.S vaccination and SARS-CoV-2 variants (dated by TCRdb to the early 2020s). Describing the broader study: Vaccine-arm donors came from COV1001, a multicentre, randomized, double-blind, placebo-controlled phase I-IIa trial of Ad26.COV2.S in healthy adults. Trial participants were randomized into five groups of five, in which low-dose or high-dose Ad26.COV2.S was given once or twice, or placebo was given on both occasions. TCRbeta repertoire sequencing was used to assess the specificity and breadth of SARS-CoV-2-reactive T cell receptors after Ad26.COV2.S vaccination. Dosing of Ad26.COV2.S was intramuscular, at either 5x10^10 or 1x10^11 viral particles, delivered as one shot or as two shots spaced 56 days apart. A total of 32 samples were included in the TCR-sequenced set, comprising around 19 Ad26.COV2.S vaccine recipients, 5 placebo recipients and 8 SARS-CoV-2 convalescent individuals. Blinding of investigators to trial group allocation was maintained during experiments and outcome assessment.

The immunoSEQ Assay was the method used to sequence TCRbeta CDR3 regions. After extraction, genomic DNA underwent amplification by bias-controlled multiplex PCR, followed by high-throughput sequencing. In the authors' own workflow: Collapsing and filtering of sequences were performed to quantify the absolute abundance of each unique TCRbeta CDR3 region. Usable DNA was measured by amplifying reference genes present in all nucleated cells, and TCRbeta template counts were normalized to that usable DNA to estimate T cell fraction. Repertoire TCRs were annotated as SARS-CoV-2-specific by exact matching of V gene, CDR3 amino acid sequence and J gene to a known reactive TCR set. MIRA supplied the reference SARS-CoV-2 TCR set, which was filtered for enrichment in COVID-19-positive ImmuneCODE repertoires so that public or cross-reactive TCRs were removed. Using the MIRA antigens, annotated TCRs were further analysed by specific ORF or by position within an ORF. Breadth was defined as annotated unique rearrangements over total unique productive rearrangements; depth was the summed frequency of those rearrangements. Two-sided Wilcoxon rank-sum tests were used to compare TCR breadth between groups. Not all clones reach the TCRdb copy of this immuneACCESS table, which keeps in-frame sequences only. Checked studies attribute under half of the gap to unresolved V genes and leave the rest unexplained. V, J and clone size were drawn from that table, and D and trimming were deduced from the DNA. This sample lists more than 300,000 clones; roughly 84% were detected once. The biggest ten clones account for under 2% of the sample.

Overall results and qualifications from the work: Higher spike-specific TCR breadth was observed in Ad26.COV2.S recipients than in placebo recipients (P = 0.0014). The authors noted that total T cell responses may have been underestimated by the TCR breadth and depth analyses. Vaccine and placebo recipients had comparable non-spike TCR breadth, which fits with the vaccine containing only spike. After vaccination, substantial breadth of spike-specific CD8+ and CD4+ T cell responses was reported. The study was not powered to compare responses between vaccine doses or regimens.

As to this clone: The antigen it recognizes is unknown. There are no base qualities to consult, and no much larger clone falls within one base.

The sample's treatment or condition label, decoded: about 20 received Ad26.COV2.S at low or high dose, single or two shots; five or six received placebo; per-sample allocation not given. For vaccine and placebo recipients, the sequenced repertoires came from samples collected on day 63 after the first injection. Cohort 1b enrolled 20 to 30 adults aged 18-55 years at a single site in Boston, USA, between 29 July and 7 August 2020. Ad26.COV2.S consisted of a replication-incompetent adenovirus type 26 vector by which a prefusion-stabilized SARS-CoV-2 spike protein from the original Wuhan strain was expressed. The trim is 6 bases for V and 0 bases for J, with a gap of 10 bases between the germline ends. Spanning cysteine to phenylalanine, the CDR3 consists of 14 amino acids. Kept here is only the CDR3 DNA, which spans 42 bases and is read in frame from base 1. The germline V gene specifies SNHLY as CDR1 and FYNNEI as CDR2.

Material: peripheral blood, obtained in a trial of Ad26.COV2.S vaccine versus placebo. The TCR originated in a person between 18 and 59 years old who received the Ad26.COV2.S COVID-19 vaccine or a placebo. This chain joins TRBV2 to TRBJ2-3; no D segment can be confidently identified. The base sequence is TGTGCCAGCAGCGAGATCTCTAGCACAGATACGCAGTATTTT. Its protein product is CASSEISSTDTQYF.